This T cell receptor beta chain was captured by sequencing in a study of early T cells in non-severe SARS-CoV-2 infection (dated by TCRdb to about 2021). About the investigation overall: Because TCR sequencing relied on bulk RNA taken from unsorted whole blood, pairing of alpha and beta chains was not possible.

Study-level results and caveats: VDJdb matching was skewed toward anti-spike CD8 responses and likely underestimated virus-specific expansions by missing private and CD4 specificities.

A case-control design nested within a healthcare worker cohort in London, UK, was used, with weekly nasopharyngeal swab PCR tests and blood sampling performed. Healthcare workers were recruited during the week of the UK lockdown, between 23 and 31 March 2020, and followed weekly for up to about 16 weeks. On this clonotype: Its antigen target is currently unknown. It has no much larger one-base neighbor in the sample; base qualities were not kept.

The CDR3 has 12 amino acids, counting the end cysteine and phenylalanine. The CDR3 DNA has 36 bases and is translated from base 1. V is cut by 3 bases and J by 0 bases, and the space between the germline ends is 3 bases. CDR1 and CDR2, per the germline V gene (reference sequence), are LGHDT and YNNKEL. Receptor amplification or capture employed 5' RACE. Instrument used: NextSeq 500. The TCR library protocol attached unique molecular identifiers to individual cDNA molecules to correct for sequencing error and PCR bias. Sequencing covered both TCR alpha and beta chains, and within each sample the abundances of alpha and beta sequences were tightly co-correlated. Turning to the authors' computational methods: V gene, J gene and CDR3 annotation of TCR sequences was performed with Decombinator V4. Expanded TCRs were defined as changing significantly between any two time points under a Poisson model with p below 0.0001. TCR abundances were normalised to the total number of TCRs sequenced per sample and expressed as counts per million. MAIT TCRs were defined by TRAV1-2 paired with TRAJ12, TRAJ20 or TRAJ33, and iNKT TCRs by TRAV10 paired with TRAJ18. VDJdb, accessed on 1 November 2021, was searched for TCRs annotated for CMV, EBV and SARS-CoV-2, and TCRs annotated for more than one antigen were excluded. TCRdb itself trimmed the public reads at Q25 with fastp, ran MiXCR and retained productive beta chains. Rows are combined by CDR3 protein, so each entry shows the most common genes and DNA. It is TCRdb's table, rather than the study itself, that gives the V and J calls and clone size. The sample table lists 40,000 to 55,000 distinct CDR3 sequences, around a quarter of them with a count of one. The top ten hold 4.5% to 5% of the sample.

Specimen: whole blood, collected at baseline. The receptor was derived from an adult who was a healthcare worker with PCR-confirmed SARS-CoV-2 infection or an uninfected control (not recorded which). The rearrangement joined TRBV3-1 to TRBJ2-7; the D gene remains uncertain. This receptor carries the CDR3 CASSQDSYEQYF. Read as DNA, the sequence is TGTGCCAGCAGCCAGGACTCCTACGAGCAGTACTTC.